This record looks at one TCR beta chain sequence and its context. This clone was detected once. Its antigen is currently not known. Base qualities were left out, and no much larger clone turns up one base away. The CDR1 and CDR2 encoded by the germline V gene are SQVTM and ANQGSEA. Trimming costs V 3 bases and J 5 bases, and their ends lie 11 bases apart. CDR3 length: 12 amino acids, cysteine to phenylalanine. Just CDR3 DNA is preserved here, 36 bases in frame from base 1. This sample was taken from a study of cytomegalovirus exposure and HLA in healthy donors listed by TCRdb under 2017. Study-wide context: The 500 to 800 repertoires of the first cohort and the 110 or so validation repertoires were produced on the same platform, according to a later analysis. The study aimed to test whether signatures of past pathogen exposure could be identified by cataloging public T cell receptors. A separate validation cohort of roughly 130 different subjects was used in addition to the 666-subject first cohort. The study combined high-throughput TCR immunosequencing, statistical association of individual TCRs with disease status, and machine learning to predict cytomegalovirus infection status. The paper's findings and limits, for the study overall: Of the cluster scores, 94% were above 0 in a later analysis, which found that TCRs clustered in the first cohort also tended to co-occur in the 95 to 150 validation repertoires. Most TCR sequences were observed very rarely across donors, whereas some public TCRs were present in many individuals. The study gave a list of around 170 TCR beta chains associated with cytomegalovirus. A few of the identified cytomegalovirus-associated TCR beta chains were confirmed in vitro to be specific for cytomegalovirus antigens. The validation cohort had no HLA typing available for a later analysis, so co-occurrence within that cohort was assessed over all 130 or so repertoires. The classifier was reported to diagnose cytomegalovirus status with high specificity and sensitivity in both the original cohort and the validation cohort. According to the authors, the approach could potentially be generalized to other disease states and immunological phenotypes.

The receptor library was made with the immunoSEQ multiplex PCR assay. Per the original workflow: A statistical classification framework was developed to diagnose cytomegalovirus status using the catalog of TCR beta chain sequences. Not all clones reach the TCRdb copy of this immuneACCESS table, which keeps in-frame sequences only. Checked studies attribute under half of the gap to unresolved V genes and leave the rest unexplained. V and J calls and clone size are as listed in that table; D and trimming were resolved from the DNA. The sample table records some 150,000 clones; approximately 88% of these occur just once. In total, the top ten clones hold around 3.4% of the sample. The donors belonged to the validation cohort of approximately 130 subjects, which was separate from the approximately 610-subject first cohort.

The sequence links TRBV29-1 to TRBJ2-7; TRBD1 is a weak D gene call, 5 bases matching. The TCR originated in a young woman in good health and CMV-seropositive. Material for sequencing was PBMCs. The CDR3 reads CSVDFPGHEQYF. The bases are TGCAGCGTTGATTTTCCAGGGCACGAGCAGTACTTC.